These T cell receptor beta chains were read from a single sample in a study of preoperative IRX-2 immunotherapy in early breast cancer. Some clones are missing from TCRdb's copy, which holds only in-frame ones; the method was immunoSEQ multiplex PCR. The table has approximately 100,000 clones, roughly 89% seen once. The material was tumor tissue, obtained after IRX-2 immunotherapy. These receptors all come from a human donor with breast cancer. CDR3s include the opening cysteine and the closing phenylalanine or tryptophan. A D gene is named only where the DNA matches it firmly. For some rows the clone size is stated as once, few or many, or as a class when expanded; others skip it.

abundance,v_gene,d_gene,j_gene,CDR3nt,CDR3aa
NA,TRBV6-8,TRBD1,TRBJ1-2,TGTGCCAGCAGTTCCCCCGGGGGGACAGGGTATGGCTACACCTTC,CASSSPGGTGYGYTF
few,TRBV28,TRBD1,TRBJ1-4,TGTGCCAGCAGCTCGCCTGCTCCCGGGACAGGGGCCGAAAAACTGTTTTTT,CASSSPAPGTGAEKLFF
NA,TRBV6-8,NA,TRBJ1-2,TGTGCCAGCAGTTACACAGGGTTGGGGTATGGCTACACCTTC,CASSYTGLGYGYTF
once,TRBV28,NA,TRBJ1-1,TGTGCCAGCAGTTTTTGGGGCGGACACACTGAAGCTTTCTTT,CASSFWGGHTEAFF
NA,TRBV28,NA,TRBJ2-1,TGTGCCAGCAGCTCTACAGGGTATGAGCAGTTCTTC,CASSSTGYEQFF
once,TRBV19,NA,TRBJ1-5,TGTGCCAGTAGTATAGTTAATAGTGGAGGGCGCGGACAGCCCCAGCATTTT,CASSIVNSGGRGQPQHF
once,TRBV29-1,TRBD1,TRBJ1-5,TGCAGCGTCGCCTGGGACAGGGGCAATCAGCCCCAGCATTTT,CSVAWDRGNQPQHF
NA,TRBV6-7,NA,TRBJ1-2,TGTGCCAGCAGTGGGATAGACGCCTATGGCTACACCTTC,CASSGIDAYGYTF
NA,TRBV18,TRBD1,TRBJ1-5,TGTGCCAGCTCACCCGGACAGGGCGGTCAGCCCCAGCATTTT,CASSPGQGGQPQHF
NA,TRBV7-1,NA,TRBJ1-4,TGTGCCAGCAGCCAAGACGATAACGGCGAAAAACTGTTTTTT,CASSQDDNGEKLFF
NA,TRBV2,TRBD2,TRBJ2-1,TGTGCCAGCAAAGGGACTAGCGGGAATTTTGAGCAGTTCTTC,CASKGTSGNFEQFF
NA,TRBV29-1,NA,TRBJ1-2,TGCAGCTTTGCTGAGGGACGCGTTGGCTACACCTTC,CSFAEGRVGYTF
NA,TRBV30,TRBD2,TRBJ2-1,TGTGCCTGGAGTGTACTTAGCGGGAGCTACAATGAGCAGTTCTTC,CAWSVLSGSYNEQFF
NA,TRBV28,NA,TRBJ2-7,TGTGCCAGCAGTTTATTCGGCTCGAGCTCCTACGAGCAGTACTTC,CASSLFGSSSYEQYF
once,TRBV5-1,TRBD2,TRBJ2-2,TGCGCCAGCAGCTTGGAATTTAGCGGGGCTACCGGGGAGCTGTTTTTT,CASSLEFSGATGELFF
NA,TRBV7-4,NA,TRBJ1-2,TGTGCCAGCAGCTCGCCCGGGGCTAGGGGCTACACCTTC,CASSSPGARGYTF
NA,TRBV10-2,NA,TRBJ1-5,TGCGCCAGCAGTGAGTCGACCCGGTCCTTAAATCAGCCCCAGCATTTT,CASSESTRSLNQPQHF
NA,TRBV19,NA,TRBJ1-2,TGTGCCAGTAGTATAGATCGTCATGGCTACACCTTC,CASSIDRHGYTF
NA,TRBV5-1,NA,TRBJ2-1,TGCGCCAGCAGCTTATTGGAGCGTGAGGCTGAGCAGTTCTTC,CASSLLEREAEQFF
once,TRBV19,TRBD1,TRBJ1-5,TGTGCCAGAATACGGACAGGATATAATCAGCCCCAGCATTTT,CARIRTGYNQPQHF
NA,TRBV5-1,NA,TRBJ2-1,TGCGCCAGCAGCTATTCCGAAGGACTCTACAATGAGCAGTTCTTC,CASSYSEGLYNEQFF
NA,TRBV12-5,NA,TRBJ1-1,TGTGCTAGTGGTTCCTCTTGGGGGCAGGGGTTGCCTTGGGCTTTCTTT,CASGSSWGQGLPWAFF
NA,TRBV1,NA,TRBJ2-1,TGCGCCAGCAGCCCAGCCAGGGAAGGAGTCCTGAGGAATGAGCAGTTCTTC,CASSPAREGVLRNEQFF
once,TRBV23-1,NA,TRBJ2-7,TGCGCCAGCAGCTTCGGACAGACTACTACGAGGCAGTACTTC,CASSFGQTTTRQYF
NA,TRBV11-3,TRBD2,TRBJ2-3,TGTGCCAGCAGCCGAGGGACTAGCGGGACGGGAGGAACAGATACGCAGTATTTT,CASSRGTSGTGGTDTQYF
NA,TRBV10-2,NA,TRBJ1-6,TGCGCCAGCAGTGAGTCGAAAGGATCTAATTCACCCCTCCACTTT,CASSESKGSNSPLHF
NA,TRBV6-8,NA,TRBJ1-5,TGTGCCAGCGTGGACAGTAGCAATCAGCCCCAGCATTTT,CASVDSSNQPQHF
once,TRBV19,NA,TRBJ1-1,TGTGCCAGTAGTATGGGTCCTCAGAACACTGAAGCTTTCTTT,CASSMGPQNTEAFF
NA,TRBV28,NA,TRBJ1-2,TGTGCCAGCAGTTCGCCTGGCGACGTCCATGGCTACACCTTC,CASSSPGDVHGYTF
NA,TRBV11-3,TRBD1,TRBJ1-1,TGTGCCAGCAGCTCGGCCCGGACAGGGATTGTTGACACTGAAGCTTTCTTT,CASSSARTGIVDTEAFF
NA,TRBV14,NA,TRBJ1-3,TGTGCCAGCAGCCAAGAGTTACACAGGGATCCTGGAAACACCATATATTTT,CASSQELHRDPGNTIYF
NA,TRBV5-1,TRBD1,TRBJ2-7,TGCGCCAGCAGCTTGGGACAGGGGGCTTTGGGCGAGCAGTACTTC,CASSLGQGALGEQYF
NA,TRBV11-3,TRBD2,TRBJ2-3,TGTGCCAGCAGCTTGGGACTAGCGGGAGATACGCAGTATTTT,CASSLGLAGDTQYF
NA,TRBV7-1,NA,TRBJ2-1,TGTGCCAGCAGCTTAAAGAGCGGAGCCTACAATGAGCAGTTCTTC,CASSLKSGAYNEQFF
NA,TRBV5-1,TRBD1,TRBJ2-3,TGCGCCAGCAGCTTGGCCTTGGGACAGGGTGATAGCACAGATACGCAGTATTTT,CASSLALGQGDSTDTQYF
NA,TRBV28,NA,TRBJ2-7,TGTGCCAGCAGTGGAGGCTATCCGTCGTGGGAGCAGTACTTC,CASSGGYPSWEQYF
NA,TRBV11-3,TRBD1,TRBJ1-5,TGTGCCAGCAGCTTGGGACAGGGGAGGAATCAGCCCCAGCATTTT,CASSLGQGRNQPQHF
few,TRBV6-8,TRBD1,TRBJ1-2,TGTGCCATCAGCCTTACAGGGGGCTATGGCTACACCTTC,CAISLTGGYGYTF
NA,TRBV6-8,NA,TRBJ2-3,TGTGCCAGCAGTGAGTGGGGTGAGGATACGCAGTATTTT,CASSEWGEDTQYF
NA,TRBV19,TRBD1,TRBJ1-2,TGTGCCAGCTGGACCGGGGACAGGGGAAATGCTGGCTATGGCTACACCTTC,CASWTGDRGNAGYGYTF
NA,TRBV19,NA,TRBJ1-1,TGTGCCAGTACGGCTAAGGGGGACCCGAACACTGAAGCTTTCTTT,CASTAKGDPNTEAFF